Shown below are 21 T cell receptor beta chains from a single sample sequenced in a study of blood T cell repertoires in COVID-19. Some clones are missing from TCRdb's copy, which holds only in-frame ones; the method was immunoSEQ multiplex PCR. The sample yields about 180,000 clones, roughly 87% seen once. The sequenced sample consisted of PBMCs or T cells enriched from blood (not recorded which). The receptors were sampled from a human donor with acute COVID-19. The donor label of this sample is uncertain.

This sequence joins TRBV6-4 and TRBJ1-1; D may be TRBD1 (5 bases). Trimming left V 4 bases short and J 2 bases short, with 11 bases between. The germline CDR1 and CDR2 sequences are MRHNA and SNTAGT. This CDR3 region has 14 residues. The CDR3 here is CASSVSTDNTEAFF. The CDR3, as DNA: TGTGCCAGCAGTGTCTCGACAGATAACACTGAAGCTTTCTTT.

V is TRBV11-2 and J is TRBJ1-2; 9 nucleotides align to TRBD1. Germline CDR1 and CDR2: SGHAT and FQNNGV. CDR3 length: 15 residues. The V segment lost 3 bases and the J segment 6 bases; nucleotides outside the gene matches: 8. This chain's CDR3 is CASSFEGTGSNGYTF. The CDR3 DNA follows: TGTGCCAGCAGCTTTGAAGGGACAGGGTCTAATGGCTACACCTTC.

This clone was recorded at least ten times. J is TRBJ1-2 and V is TRBV7-9; D perhaps matches TRBD1 (6 bases). The ends were cut back, 2 bases at V and 8 bases at J, with 9 bases in the middle. Looked up from germline, CDR1 is SEHNR and CDR2 is FQNEAQ (reference sequence). The CDR3 has 12 residues. CDR3 in amino acids: CASSLTGNGYTF. The CDR3 nucleotides read TGTGCCAGCAGCTTAACAGGGAACGGCTACACCTTC.

A note on this clone: Other DNA sequences of this sample code for an identical CDR3. This chain uses TRBV9 with TRBJ1-1; D is possibly TRBD1 (5 bases). Germline V lookup: CDR1 SGDLS, CDR2 YYNGEE. There are 15 residues in the CDR3. V lost 0 bases, J lost 1 base, and 10 bases lay in between. The CDR3 nucleotides are TGTGCCAGCAGCGTAGTTACAGGCTCGAACACTGAAGCTTTCTTT. Translation: CASSVVTGSNTEAFF.

This clone was found a few times. The chain combines TRBV9 with TRBJ2-1, with 15 nucleotides matching TRBD2. The germline gives CDR1 SGDLS, CDR2 YYNGEE. The CDR3 loop spans 15 amino acids. V dropped 3 bases and J dropped 7; count of bases not matched to a gene: 2. CDR3 protein: CASSAGLAGGNEQFF. Written as DNA, the CDR3 is TGTGCCAGCAGCGCGGGACTAGCGGGGGGTAATGAGCAGTTCTTC.

On this clone itself: The sample carries other DNA sequences with the same CDR3. The rearrangement joins TRBV7-3 to TRBJ2-7, with 10 bases that match TRBD1. The germline CDR1 and CDR2 sequences are SGHTA and FQGTGA. V was pared by 5 bases and J by 2 bases, with 3 bases of the junction left unmatched. The CDR3 sequence is 14 residues long. The CDR3: CASSLDRGPYEQYF. CDR3 nucleotide sequence: TGTGCCAGCAGCCTAGACAGGGGGCCCTACGAGCAGTACTTC. Full variable domain (rest looked up from reference TRBV7-3 and TRBJ2-7): GAGVSQTPSNKVTEKGKYVELRCDPISGHTALYWYRQSLGQGPEFLIYFQGTGAADDSGLPNDRFFAVRPEGSVSTLKIQRTERGDSAVYLCASSLDRGPYEQYFGPGTRLTVT.

This rearrangement joins TRBV19 to TRBJ2-5; TRBD2 aligns across 7 bases. Germline-derived CDR1 and CDR2 are LNHDA and SQIVND (reference sequence). V lost 1 base and J lost 5; bases outside the gene matches: 10. The CDR3 loop spans 16 amino acids. The CDR3 here is CASSIAGSKGGETQYF. Written as DNA, the CDR3 is TGTGCCAGTAGTATAGCGGGCTCAAAGGGAGGGGAGACCCAGTACTTC.

CDR3 in DNA: TGTGCCAGCAGCCACCGACAGGGGGGAATTTCTGGGGCCAACGTCCTGACTTTC. It is translated as CASSHRQGGISGANVLTF. This chain connects TRBV7-8 to TRBJ2-6; 9 positions agree with TRBD1. The J segment lost 1 base and the V segment lost 5 bases, leaving 9 bases of the junction unmatched. In germline, CDR1 is SGHVS, CDR2 FQNEAQ. The CDR3 is made up of 18 amino acids.

This clone appeared once. Here the CDR3 reads CASSWRTVNTEAFF. CDR3 DNA: TGTGCCAGCAGCTGGCGGACAGTGAACACTGAAGCTTTCTTT. This chain connects TRBV7-9 to TRBJ1-1; perhaps TRBD1 as D (6 bases). In germline, CDR1 is SEHNR, CDR2 FQNEAQ (reference sequence). The CDR3 is 14 residues long. V gave up 4 bases and J gave up 0 bases, with 9 bases separating them.

For this clone: The sample holds other DNA sequences that translate to the same CDR3. The chain joins TRBV19 to TRBJ1-5, with 7 bases matching TRBD1. V shed 9 bases, J shed 4 bases, and the junction held 18 bases outside the gene matches. This CDR3 has 17 amino acids. Germline CDR1 LNHDA, CDR2 SQIVND (reference sequence). The chain's CDR3 is CARAPRIGGPSNQPQHF. The CDR3 region has the DNA TGTGCCAGAGCTCCAAGAATAGGGGGCCCTAGTAATCAGCCCCAGCATTTT.

The rearrangement joins TRBV6-5 to TRBJ1-4; TRBD1 matches 7 bases. Germline values: CDR1 MNHEY, CDR2 SVGAGI. V lost 6 bases, J lost 6 bases, and 1 base stayed unmatched. This CDR3 is 12 amino acids long. The CDR3 loop is CASSGTDEKLFF. The CDR3 bases are TGTGCCAGCAGCGGGACAGATGAAAAACTGTTTTTT.

J is TRBJ1-2 and V is TRBV4-1, with D uncertain. This CDR3 contains 14 residues. Trimming left V 2 bases short and J 2 bases short, with 9 bases between. Germline V gene lookup returns CDR1 MGHRA and CDR2 YSYEKL. For the CDR3, the DNA is TGCGCCAGCAGCCAAACGACCGGGAACTATGGCTACACCTTC. This codes for CASSQTTGNYGYTF.

The chain uses TRBV6-5 and TRBJ2-7, with 7 bases aligning to TRBD1. CDR1 and CDR2 from the germline V gene are MNHEY and SVGAGI. The CDR3 is 14 amino acids. The J segment lost 2 bases and the V segment lost 7 bases, leaving 8 bases of the junction unmatched. The CDR3 region is CASITGAGTYEQYF. CDR3 sequence (DNA): TGTGCCAGCATCACAGGGGCCGGAACCTACGAGCAGTACTTC.

The CDR3 here is CASRPTGLNSPLHF. The CDR3, as DNA: TGTGCCAGCAGACCGACAGGGTTAAATTCACCCCTCCACTTT. V usage is TRBV2 and J usage is TRBJ1-6, with 7 nucleotides matching TRBD1. The CDR3 sequence is 14 residues long. Germline V gene lookup returns CDR1 SNHLY and CDR2 FYNNEI. V dropped 6 bases and J dropped 7; count of bases not matched to a gene: 6.

The gene calls are TRBV6-4 and TRBJ2-2; 8 nucleotides agree with TRBD1. The germline CDR1 and CDR2 sequences are MRHNA and SNTAGT. V lost 3 bases and J lost 2; bases outside the gene matches: 2. CDR3 length: 15 residues. The CDR3 loop is CASSEGQGNTGELFF. The DNA of the CDR3 is TGTGCCAGCAGTGAAGGACAGGGAAACACCGGGGAGCTGTTTTTT.

The V and J genes are TRBV5-1 and TRBJ1-2, with D possibly matching TRBD1 (6 bases). V was cut by 4 bases and J by 6 bases, with 16 bases left in between. The CDR3 covers 14 residues. Germline lookup yields CDR1 SGHRS and CDR2 YFSETQ. The DNA of the CDR3 is TGCGCCAGCAGCCCGGGCAGGGGCCAGGATGGCTACACCTTC. Amino acids: CASSPGRGQDGYTF.

The J gene is TRBJ1-2, the V gene TRBV27, with D possibly matching TRBD1 (6 bases). CDR1 is MNHEY, CDR2 SMNVEV, per germline (reference sequence). CDR3 length: 14 amino acids. V lost 6 bases, J lost 4 bases, and 15 bases lay in between. CDR3 region: CASSRQAPGYGYTF. DNA of the CDR3: TGTGCCAGCAGCCGACAGGCCCCGGGCTATGGCTACACCTTC.

The rearrangement joins TRBV18 to TRBJ1-5; tentatively, D is TRBD1 (5 bases). Germline CDR1 is KGHSH and CDR2 is LQKENI. V lost 1 base and J lost 0, with 13 bases in between. There are 17 residues in the CDR3. This CDR3 reads CASSPRAGRFSNQPQHF. The CDR3 bases are TGTGCCAGCTCACCACGGGCGGGGCGGTTTAGCAATCAGCCCCAGCATTTT.

The rearrangement uses TRBV24-1 and TRBJ1-1, with D unclear. The CDR3 runs 14 residues. Looked up from germline, CDR1 is KGHDR and CDR2 is SFDVKD. V gave up 4 bases and J gave up 1 base, with 9 bases separating them. CDR3: CATSDLTPNTEAFF. In DNA, the CDR3 is TGTGCCACCAGTGACTTGACACCGAACACTGAAGCTTTCTTT.

This clone was counted between two and nine times. The rearrangement joins TRBV6-4 to TRBJ2-1; D uncertain. From germline, CDR1 is MRHNA and CDR2 SNTAGT. This CDR3 spans 16 amino acids. V gave up 5 bases and J gave up 0 bases, with 14 bases separating them. CDR3 amino acids: CASSPLFRSSYNEQFF. The CDR3 nucleotides read TGTGCCAGCAGTCCTCTTTTCCGGAGCTCCTACAATGAGCAGTTCTTC.

The chain joins TRBV29-1 to TRBJ1-1, with D possibly matching TRBD1 (5 bases). Trimming shortened V by 6 bases and J by 7 bases, and 12 bases separated the two germline ends. The V gene's germline CDR1 is SQVTM and CDR2 ANQGSEA. The CDR3 is 11 amino acids. In DNA form, the CDR3 reads TGCAGCGTCGTCACCACAGGTGAAGCTTTCTTT. Its translation is CSVVTTGEAFF.